This entry is about one T cell receptor (beta chain). As yet, its antigen is unknown. These data come from a study of T-cell reconstitution after alpha-beta-depleted transplantation in children. The CDR3 consists of 15 residues. The J segment lost 3 bases and the V segment lost 6 bases, leaving 10 bases of the junction unmatched. Germline CDR1 SEHNR, CDR2 FQNEAQ (reference sequence). Study-level findings and limits: One year post-transplant, T-cell counts and diversity were largely derived from T cells produced anew. Surviving recipient T cells and thymic progenitors produced the high day-60 TCRbeta diversity seen in some patients. Several hundred expanded graft clones reportedly supplied alpha-beta T cells about two months after transplant.

Preparing the TCRbeta library involved the use of unique molecular identifiers. TCRdb itself ran the PCR reads through MiXCR, one entry per CDR3 protein. The sample has fewer than 700,000 distinct CDR3 sequences, 10% to 15% seen once. The rearrangement links TRBV7-9 to TRBJ2-7, with 8 bases identical to TRBD2. The sample consisted of PBMCs, mostly from graft donor cells, taken 360 days after TCRalphabeta/CD19-depleted stem cell transplant. The TCR was taken from a male patient aged 5 to 17 who had a stem cell transplant for acute myeloid leukemia, so the T cells may come from the graft donor. DNA for the CDR3: TGTGCCAGCAGGAAACCGGGACTAGGCCTCTACGAGCAGTACTTC. Translating it yields CASRKPGLGLYEQYF. Supplemented by reference TRBV7-9 and TRBJ2-7, the full variable domain reads DTGVSQNPRHKITKRGQNVTFRCDPISEHNRLYWYRQTLGQGPEFLTYFQNEAQLEKSRLLSDRFSAERPKGSFSTLEIQRTEQGDSAMYLCASRKPGLGLYEQYFGPGTRLTVT.